This record looks at one T cell receptor (beta chain) sequence and its context. The germline gene is not matched at one end of the junction; a read error may be the cause. TCRbeta libraries were built with three rounds of nested PCR, modified from ARM-PCR. Each CDR3 protein gets one entry after TCRdb re-called the multiplex PCR reads with MiXCR. The sample includes about 98,000 distinct CDR3 sequences, less than 85% of them seen just once. No cell sorting was done before RNA was extracted from the tissue. The normal lung tissue was taken more than 3 cm from the tumor edge. Newly diagnosed lung cancer patients had thoracic surgery in China, August–November 2014, without prior chemotherapy. The CDR3 is 14 residues long. CDR1 is DFQATT and CDR2 is SNEGSKA in the germline V gene (reference sequence). This sample is part of a study of tumor and adjacent non-tumor tissue in lung cancer. In the study overall: Patients comprised about a dozen adenocarcinoma, 2 squamous cell carcinoma and 1 small cell lung cancer.

This TCR came from a man in his sixties with small cell lung cancer. The material sequenced was distant non-tumor lung tissue. The rearrangement links TRBV20-1 to TRBJ2-5; TRBD2 aligns across 7 bases. The CDR3 reads CSVFCGSGAETQYF. CDR3 nucleotides: TGCAGTGTTTTTTGCGGGAGTGGTGCGGAGACCCAATACTTC.